This T cell receptor (beta chain) was profiled in a study of blood T cell repertoires in COVID-19. Germline CDR1 is KGHDR and CDR2 is SFDVKD. CDR3 length equals 15 residues. V lost 7 bases to trimming and J lost 3 bases; unmatched junction nucleotides: 7. Measured with immunoSEQ multiplex PCR; TCRdb has only the in-frame clones, and not every one. The data contain fewer than 200,000 clones, roughly 80% of them seen just once; the ten biggest clones take up around 12%. The clonotype comes from a woman of 80 years or more with COVID-19, enrolled during active disease. Sequenced material: peripheral blood. The chain uses TRBV24-1 and TRBJ2-1; TRBD2 matches 8 bases. The CDR3: CATSHAGLGYNEQFF. Here the CDR3 DNA reads TGTGCCACCAGCCATGCGGGACTAGGCTACAATGAGCAGTTCTTC.